What follows are 15 T cell receptor beta chains derived from one specimen sequenced in a study of blood T cell repertoires in COVID-19. Sequencing used immunoSEQ multiplex PCR; TCRdb keeps in-frame clones, though not all of them. The sample includes hundreds of thousands of clones, 70% to 90% of them seen just once. Sequences were obtained from PBMCs or T cells enriched from blood (not recorded which). These receptors were collected from a woman between 50 and 59 years old in a cohort exposed to, infected with or recovered from COVID-19 (not recorded which).

This clone was picked up a small number of times. The V call is TRBV9, the J call TRBJ1-5; D remains ambiguous. The CDR3 is 14 residues long. The V gene lost 4 bases and the J gene lost 2 bases, with 10 bases spanning the gap. Per the germline V gene, CDR1 is SGDLS and CDR2 is YYNGEE. The CDR3 protein is CASSSGFGNQPQHF. The CDR3 DNA reads as TGTGCCAGCAGCTCCGGGTTTGGCAATCAGCCCCAGCATTTT.

This chain uses TRBV2 with TRBJ1-2, with D perhaps matching TRBD1 (5 bases). This CDR3 is built from 14 residues. Trimming took 8 bases from V and 4 from J, leaving 17 bases between them. Looked up from germline, CDR1 is SNHLY and CDR2 is FYNNEI. CDR3 sequence reads: CASRGDDGTYGYTF. CDR3 nucleotides: TGTGCCAGCCGGGGGGACGACGGCACCTATGGCTACACCTTC.

The chain is built from TRBV20-1 and TRBJ1-1; D is uncertain. This CDR3 is 10 amino acids long. Looked up from germline, CDR1 is DFQATT and CDR2 is SNEGSKA (reference sequence). This chain's CDR3 is CSPRDTEAFF. CDR3 DNA: TGCAGCCCCCGAGACACTGAAGCTTTCTTT.

The chain has TRBV7-2 and TRBJ1-2; the match to TRBD1 covers 8 bases. Trimming took 0 bases from V and 4 from J; bases not matched to a gene: 4. Germline CDR1 SGHTA, CDR2 FQGNSA. This CDR3 spans 15 amino acids. The CDR3 is CASSLAGQGGYGYTF. Written as DNA, the CDR3 is TGTGCCAGCAGCTTAGCAGGACAGGGAGGCTATGGCTACACCTTC.

This chain connects TRBV4-3 to TRBJ1-2, with 8 bases lining up with TRBD1. The V segment lost 3 bases and the J segment 6 bases; nucleotides outside the gene matches: 3. Germline V gene sequence: CDR1 LGHNA, CDR2 YSLEER. The CDR3 consists of 13 residues. The CDR3 bases are TGCGCCAGCAGCCACCCCAGGGGGCATGGCTACACCTTC. Translating gives CASSHPRGHGYTF.

This chain connects TRBV7-8 to TRBJ2-3; D might be TRBD2 (5 bases). This CDR3 contains 14 residues. V was trimmed by 2 bases and J by 2 bases, leaving 8 bases between them. Germline V gene sequence: CDR1 SGHVS, CDR2 FQNEAQ. The CDR3 protein is CASSLQDFTDTQYF. The CDR3 DNA reads TGTGCCAGCAGCTTACAGGACTTCACAGATACGCAGTATTTT.

The gene calls are TRBV19 and TRBJ1-2, with TRBD1 matching over 7 bases. With 0 bases clipped from V and 6 bases from J, the junction kept 7 bases outside the gene matches. The CDR3 runs to 15 residues. CDR1 is LNHDA, CDR2 SQIVND, per germline (reference sequence). CDR3 bases: TGTGCCAGTAGTATAGATCAGAGGGGGCGAGATGGCTACACCTTC. It is translated as CASSIDQRGRDGYTF.

The V call is TRBV4-2, the J call TRBJ2-6, with no clear D. The CDR3 has 18 amino acids. CDR1 and CDR2 from the germline V gene are LGHNA and YNFKEQ. The V gene lost 0 bases and the J gene lost 0 bases, with 12 bases spanning the gap. The CDR3 DNA follows: TGTGCCAGCAGCCAAGAGAGCCCCCGAGGCTCTGGGGCCAACGTCCTGACTTTC. Its protein product is CASSQESPRGSGANVLTF.

This chain links TRBV7-2 with TRBJ2-2; TRBD1 might be the D (6 bases). Trimming shortened V by 4 bases and J by 7 bases, and 16 bases separated the two germline ends. This CDR3 is 15 amino acids long. CDR1 SGHTA and CDR2 FQGNSA come from the germline V gene. CDR3 residues: CASSSFTGRIGELFF. As DNA, the CDR3 is TGTGCCAGCAGCTCTTTTACAGGGCGTATCGGGGAGCTGTTTTTT.

The DNA for the CDR3 is TGTGCCACCAGCAGCCATGGGACACCGAACTATGGCTACACCTTC. Translation: CATSSHGTPNYGYTF. J is TRBJ1-2 and V is TRBV15; D is perhaps TRBD1 (6 bases). The germline V gene encodes CDR1 LNHNV and CDR2 YYDKDF (reference sequence). Trimming pared 3 bases from V and 2 bases from J, leaving 13 bases between. This CDR3 region has 15 residues.

This rearrangement joins TRBV2 to TRBJ2-7; 7 bases agree with TRBD1. The germline V gene has CDR1 SNHLY and CDR2 FYNNEI. The CDR3 is 14 amino acids. Losses at the gene ends were 3 bases for V and 3 bases for J; bases not matched to a gene: 5. For the CDR3, the DNA is TGTGCCAGCAGTGAGGGGGACAGTTACTACGAGCAGTACTTC. It translates to CASSEGDSYYEQYF.

This clone was seen a few times. The chain joins TRBV28 to TRBJ1-5, with 7 bases that match TRBD1. Trimming removed 5 bases from V and 1 base from J; junction bases left unmatched: 8. CDR1 MDHEN and CDR2 SYDVKM come from the germline V gene. The CDR3 extends over 16 amino acids. In nucleotides, the CDR3 is TGTGCCAGCAGTCCACGACAGGGCAGGAGCAATCAGCCCCAGCATTTT. Its translation: CASSPRQGRSNQPQHF.

The chain uses TRBV6-5 and TRBJ2-7, with a tentative D call TRBD1 (5 bases). Germline CDR1 reads MNHEY; CDR2 reads SVGAGI. CDR3 length: 14 residues. V lost 6 bases to trimming and J lost 1 base, with 13 bases between them. CDR3 DNA sequence: TGTGCCAGCAGCCAATCAGGGAAATCCTACGAGCAGTACTTC. It translates to CASSQSGKSYEQYF.

V gene TRBV7-2 combines with J gene TRBJ2-1; 9 bases align to TRBD1. The trim removed 2 bases at V and 3 bases at J, leaving 8 bases unmatched. CDR1 and CDR2 (germline): SGHTA, FQGNSA. The CDR3 consists of 17 residues. The CDR3 DNA is TGTGCCAGCAGCTTATACAGGGGGCTATCGGGCTACAATGAGCAGTTCTTC. Translating gives CASSLYRGLSGYNEQFF.

This chain links TRBV28 with TRBJ2-7, with 12 positions matching TRBD2. CDR1 is MDHEN and CDR2 is SYDVKM in the germline V gene. V was clipped by 4 bases and J by 6 bases; unmatched bases: 10. The CDR3 is made up of 16 amino acids. Here the CDR3 DNA reads TGTGCCAGCAGTTCCACTAGCGGGGGGTCCCGACCCGAGCAGTACTTC. This gives the protein CASSSTSGGSRPEQYF.